This paragraph reports one T cell receptor beta chain. Method: immunoSEQ multiplex PCR; TCRdb's copy keeps in-frame clones and lacks some. The sample has tens of thousands of clones, more than 70% seen once; the top ten hold 6% to 9.5%. The CDR3 totals 15 residues. Deletions cut 5 bases from V and 5 bases from J, with 18 bases between. The germline gives CDR1 SEHNR, CDR2 FQNEAQ (reference sequence). The data originate from a study of OX40 agonist ivuxolimab in advanced cancers. The chain couples TRBV7-9 to TRBJ2-5; no clear D gene. The sample consisted of CD4+ or CD8+ T cells sorted from blood, taken in a trial of the OX40 agonist ivuxolimab. This receptor was taken from an adult with an advanced solid tumor such as melanoma, head and neck, liver or kidney cancer. The CDR3 DNA reads as TGTGCCAGCAGCCAATATGTGGTCTCGGATGAGACCCAGTACTTC. Protein sequence: CASSQYVVSDETQYF.